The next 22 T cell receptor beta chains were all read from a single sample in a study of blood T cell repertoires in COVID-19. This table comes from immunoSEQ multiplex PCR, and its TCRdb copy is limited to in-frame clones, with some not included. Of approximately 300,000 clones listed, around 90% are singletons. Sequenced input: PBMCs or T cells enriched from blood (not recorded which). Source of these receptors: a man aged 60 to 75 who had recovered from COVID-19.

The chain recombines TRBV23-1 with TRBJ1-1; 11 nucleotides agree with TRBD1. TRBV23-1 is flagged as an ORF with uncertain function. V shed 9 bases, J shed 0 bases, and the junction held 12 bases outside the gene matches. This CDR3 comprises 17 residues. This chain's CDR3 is CASSSWTGGPMNTEAFF. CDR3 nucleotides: TGCGCCAGTAGCTCCTGGACAGGGGGCCCTATGAACACTGAAGCTTTCTTT.

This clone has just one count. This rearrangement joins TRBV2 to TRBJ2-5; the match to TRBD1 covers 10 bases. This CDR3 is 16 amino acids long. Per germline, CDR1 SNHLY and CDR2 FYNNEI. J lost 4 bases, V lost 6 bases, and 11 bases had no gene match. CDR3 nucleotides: TGTGCCAGCAGAGAAAGACAGGGGGCGGGAGGAGAGACCCAGTACTTC. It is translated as CASRERQGAGGETQYF.

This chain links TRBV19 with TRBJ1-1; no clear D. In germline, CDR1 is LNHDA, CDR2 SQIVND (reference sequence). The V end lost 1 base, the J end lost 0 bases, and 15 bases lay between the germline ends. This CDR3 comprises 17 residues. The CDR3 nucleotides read TGTGCCAGTAGTATAGGTCCACAGTTGGCATTGAACACTGAAGCTTTCTTT. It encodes CASSIGPQLALNTEAFF. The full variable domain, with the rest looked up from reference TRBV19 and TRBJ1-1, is DGGITQSPKYLFRKEGQNVTLSCEQNLNHDAMYWYRQDPGQGLRLIYYSQIVNDFQKGDIAEGYSVSREKKESFPLTVTSAQKNPTAFYLCASSIGPQLALNTEAFFGQGTRLTVV.

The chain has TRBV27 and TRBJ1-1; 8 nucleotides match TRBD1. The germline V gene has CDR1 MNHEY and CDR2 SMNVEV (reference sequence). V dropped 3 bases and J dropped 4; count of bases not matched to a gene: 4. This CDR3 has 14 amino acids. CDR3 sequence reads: CASSLGRGLTEAFF. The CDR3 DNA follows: TGTGCCAGCAGTTTGGGCAGGGGGCTCACTGAAGCTTTCTTT.

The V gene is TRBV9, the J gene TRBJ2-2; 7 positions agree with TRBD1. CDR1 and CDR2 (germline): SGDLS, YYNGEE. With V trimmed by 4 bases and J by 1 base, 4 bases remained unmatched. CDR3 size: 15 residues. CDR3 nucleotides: TGTGCCAGCAGCATAAGGACAGGGAACACCGGGGAGCTGTTTTTT. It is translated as CASSIRTGNTGELFF.

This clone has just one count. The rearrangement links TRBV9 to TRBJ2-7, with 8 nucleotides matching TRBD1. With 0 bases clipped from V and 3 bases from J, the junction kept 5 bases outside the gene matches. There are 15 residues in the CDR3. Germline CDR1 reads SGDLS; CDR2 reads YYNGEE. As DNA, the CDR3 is TGTGCCAGCAGCGTAGATACAGGGGGATTCTACGAGCAGTACTTC. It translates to CASSVDTGGFYEQYF. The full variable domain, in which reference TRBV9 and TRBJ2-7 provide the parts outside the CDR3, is DSGVTQTPKHLITATGQRVTLRCSPRSGDLSVYWYQQSLDQGLQFLIQYYNGEERAKGNILERFSAQQFPDLHSELNLSSLELGDSALYFCASSVDTGGFYEQYFGPGTRLTVT.

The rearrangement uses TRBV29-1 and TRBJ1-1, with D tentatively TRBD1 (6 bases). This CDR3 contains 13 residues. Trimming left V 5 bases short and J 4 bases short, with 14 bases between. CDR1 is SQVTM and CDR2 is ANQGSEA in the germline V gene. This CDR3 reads CSVRDRFLTEAFF. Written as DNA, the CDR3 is TGCAGCGTTCGAGACAGGTTCCTCACTGAAGCTTTCTTT.

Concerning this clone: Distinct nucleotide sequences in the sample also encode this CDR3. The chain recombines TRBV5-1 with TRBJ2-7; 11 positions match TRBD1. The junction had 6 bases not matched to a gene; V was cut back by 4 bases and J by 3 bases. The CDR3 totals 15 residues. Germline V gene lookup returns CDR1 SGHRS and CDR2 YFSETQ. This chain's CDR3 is CASSLGTGGIYEQYF. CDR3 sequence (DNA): TGCGCCAGCAGCCTAGGGACAGGGGGTATCTACGAGCAGTACTTC.

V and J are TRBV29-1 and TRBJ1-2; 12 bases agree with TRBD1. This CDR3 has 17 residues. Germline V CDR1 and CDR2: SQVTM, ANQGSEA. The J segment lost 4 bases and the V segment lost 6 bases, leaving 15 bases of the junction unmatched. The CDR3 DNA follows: TGCAGCGTCGAGGCCGGGACAGGGGGCCCCCAACGCTATGGCTACACCTTC. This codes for CSVEAGTGGPQRYGYTF.

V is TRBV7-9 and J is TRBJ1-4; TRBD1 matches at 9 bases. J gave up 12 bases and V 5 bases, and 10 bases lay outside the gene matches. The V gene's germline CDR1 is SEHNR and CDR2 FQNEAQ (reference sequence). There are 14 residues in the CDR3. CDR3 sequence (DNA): TGTGCCAGCAGCCTTGGACAGGGGTGGATGGAACTGTTTTTT. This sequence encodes CASSLGQGWMELFF.

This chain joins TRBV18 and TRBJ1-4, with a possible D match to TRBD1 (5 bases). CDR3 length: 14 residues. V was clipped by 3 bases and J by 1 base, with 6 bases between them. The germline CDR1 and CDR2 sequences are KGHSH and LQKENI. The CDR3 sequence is CASSPQGTNEKLFF. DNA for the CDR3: TGTGCCAGCTCACCCCAGGGAACTAATGAAAAACTGTTTTTT. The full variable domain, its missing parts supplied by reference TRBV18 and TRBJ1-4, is NAGVMQNPRHLVRRRGQEARLRCSPMKGHSHVYWYRQLPEEGLKFMVYLQKENIIDESGMPKERFSAEFPKEGPSILRIQQVVRGDSAAYFCASSPQGTNEKLFFGSGTQLSVL.

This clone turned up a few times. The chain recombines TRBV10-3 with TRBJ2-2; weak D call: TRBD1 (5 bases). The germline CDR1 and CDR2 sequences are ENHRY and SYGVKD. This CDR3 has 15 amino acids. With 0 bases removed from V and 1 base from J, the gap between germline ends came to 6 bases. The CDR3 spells CAISESTGNTGELFF. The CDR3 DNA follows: TGTGCCATCAGTGAGTCTACAGGGAACACCGGGGAGCTGTTTTTT.

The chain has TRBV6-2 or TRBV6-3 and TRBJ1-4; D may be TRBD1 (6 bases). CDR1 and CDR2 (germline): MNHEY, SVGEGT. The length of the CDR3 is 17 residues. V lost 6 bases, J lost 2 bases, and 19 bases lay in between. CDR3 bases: TGTGCCAGCAGCCTGACAGGAGGAGGAGCGACTAATGAAAAACTGTTTTTT. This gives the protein CASSLTGGGATNEKLFF.

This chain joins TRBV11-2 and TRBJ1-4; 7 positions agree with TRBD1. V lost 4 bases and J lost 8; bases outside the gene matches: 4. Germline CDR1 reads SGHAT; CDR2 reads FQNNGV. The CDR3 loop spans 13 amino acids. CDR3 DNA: TGTGCCAGCAGCTCCGGACAGGAGGAAAAACTGTTTTTT. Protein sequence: CASSSGQEEKLFF.

The CDR3 sequence is CASSLGDKDTIEAFF. Written as DNA, the CDR3 is TGCGCCAGCAGCTTGGGGGACAAAGATACTATTGAAGCTTTCTTT. The rearrangement joins TRBV5-1 to TRBJ1-1; TRBD1 might be the D (6 bases). Germline V CDR1 and CDR2: SGHRS, YFSETQ. Between the trimmed V and J ends, which lost 0 bases and 7 bases, there was a span of 16 bases. The CDR3 loop spans 15 amino acids.

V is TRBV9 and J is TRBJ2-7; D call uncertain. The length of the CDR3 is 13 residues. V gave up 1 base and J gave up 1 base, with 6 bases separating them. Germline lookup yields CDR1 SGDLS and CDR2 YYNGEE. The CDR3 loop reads CASSVSTSYEQYF. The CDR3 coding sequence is TGTGCCAGCAGCGTATCGACTTCCTACGAGCAGTACTTC.

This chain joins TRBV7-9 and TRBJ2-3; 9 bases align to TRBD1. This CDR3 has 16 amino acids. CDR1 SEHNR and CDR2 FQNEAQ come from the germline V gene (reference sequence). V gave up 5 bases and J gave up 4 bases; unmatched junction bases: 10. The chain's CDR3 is CASSPRTGEVPDTQYF. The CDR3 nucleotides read TGTGCCAGCAGCCCGCGGACAGGGGAAGTGCCAGATACGCAGTATTTT.

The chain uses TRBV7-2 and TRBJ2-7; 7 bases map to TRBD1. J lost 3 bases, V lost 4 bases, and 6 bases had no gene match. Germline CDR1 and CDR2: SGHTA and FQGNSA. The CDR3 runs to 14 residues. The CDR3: CASSSQTGIYEQYF. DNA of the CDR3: TGTGCCAGCAGCTCACAGACAGGGATCTACGAGCAGTACTTC.

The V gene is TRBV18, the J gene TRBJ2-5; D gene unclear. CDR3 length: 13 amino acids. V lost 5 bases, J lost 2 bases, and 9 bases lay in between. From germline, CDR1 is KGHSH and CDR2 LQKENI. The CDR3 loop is CASSLVGQETQYF. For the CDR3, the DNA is TGTGCCAGCTCATTGGTCGGGCAAGAGACCCAGTACTTC.

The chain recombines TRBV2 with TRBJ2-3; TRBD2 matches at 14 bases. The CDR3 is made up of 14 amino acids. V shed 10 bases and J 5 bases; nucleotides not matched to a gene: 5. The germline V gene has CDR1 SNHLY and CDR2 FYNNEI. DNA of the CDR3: TGTGCCACCAGGACTAGCGGGAGGAGAGATACGCAGTATTTT. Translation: CATRTSGRRDTQYF.

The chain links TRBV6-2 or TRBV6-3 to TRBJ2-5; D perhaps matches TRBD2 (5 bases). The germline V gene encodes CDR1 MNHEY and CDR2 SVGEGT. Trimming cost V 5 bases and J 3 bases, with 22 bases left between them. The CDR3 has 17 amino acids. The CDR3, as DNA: TGTGCCAGCAGTCCACTAACGGGGATATCACGAGAAGAGACCCAGTACTTC. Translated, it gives CASSPLTGISREETQYF.

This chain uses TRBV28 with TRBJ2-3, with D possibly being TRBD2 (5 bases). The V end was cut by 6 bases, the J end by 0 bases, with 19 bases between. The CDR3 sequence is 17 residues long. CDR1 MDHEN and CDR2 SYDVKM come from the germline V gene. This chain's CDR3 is CASRARGGVTSTDTQYF. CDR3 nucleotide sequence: TGTGCCAGCAGAGCTCGGGGTGGAGTAACTAGCACAGATACGCAGTATTTT.